This T cell receptor beta chain was sequenced for a study of T cell changes during pregnancy in multiple sclerosis. The CDR3 loop spans 13 amino acids. The germline V and J ends were trimmed by 4 bases and 2 bases, with 6 bases remaining between them. Germline assignment: CDR1 ENHRY and CDR2 SYGVKD. The data were produced by immunoSEQ multiplex PCR, yet TCRdb's version contains in-frame clones alone and is incomplete. The profile shows about 110,000 clones, around 90% of them singletons. The chain has TRBV10-3 and TRBJ2-1; D not resolved. This clonotype originated in a female donor with multiple sclerosis, enrolled in a pregnancy study. This specimen was peripheral blood, taken in the third trimester of pregnancy. The CDR3 sequence: CAISAEAYNEQFF. CDR3 sequence (DNA): TGTGCCATCAGTGCAGAAGCCTACAATGAGCAGTTCTTC.